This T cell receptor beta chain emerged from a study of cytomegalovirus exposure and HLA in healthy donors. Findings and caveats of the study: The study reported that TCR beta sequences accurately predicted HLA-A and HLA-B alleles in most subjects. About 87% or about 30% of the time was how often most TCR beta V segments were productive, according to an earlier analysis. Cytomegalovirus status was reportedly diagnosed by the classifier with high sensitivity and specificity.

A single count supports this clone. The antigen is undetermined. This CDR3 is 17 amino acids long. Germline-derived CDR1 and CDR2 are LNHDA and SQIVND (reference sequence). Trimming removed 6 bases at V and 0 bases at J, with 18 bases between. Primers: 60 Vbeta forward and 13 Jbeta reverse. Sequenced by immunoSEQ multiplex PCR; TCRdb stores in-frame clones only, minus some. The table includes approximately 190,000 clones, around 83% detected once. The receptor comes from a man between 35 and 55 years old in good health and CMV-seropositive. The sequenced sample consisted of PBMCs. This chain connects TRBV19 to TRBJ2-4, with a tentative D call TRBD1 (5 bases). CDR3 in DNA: TGTGCCAGTAGGTCCAGGGTGAATACCCTAGCCAAAAACATTCAGTACTTC. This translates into CASRSRVNTLAKNIQYF. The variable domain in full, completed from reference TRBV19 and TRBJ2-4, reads DGGITQSPKYLFRKEGQNVTLSCEQNLNHDAMYWYRQDPGQGLRLIYYSQIVNDFQKGDIAEGYSVSREKKESFPLTVTSAQKNPTAFYLCASRSRVNTLAKNIQYFGAGTRLSVL.